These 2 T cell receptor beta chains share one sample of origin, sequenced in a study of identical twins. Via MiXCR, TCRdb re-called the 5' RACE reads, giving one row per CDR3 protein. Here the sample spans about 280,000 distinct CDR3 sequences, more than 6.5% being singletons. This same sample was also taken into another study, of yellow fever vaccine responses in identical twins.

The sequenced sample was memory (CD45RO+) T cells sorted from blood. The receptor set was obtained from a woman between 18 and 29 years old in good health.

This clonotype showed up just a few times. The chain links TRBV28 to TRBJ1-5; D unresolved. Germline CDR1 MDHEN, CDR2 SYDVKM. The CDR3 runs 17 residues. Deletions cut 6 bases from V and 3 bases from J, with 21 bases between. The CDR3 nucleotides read TGTGCCAGCAGAAGAACACCGGGCTCTGGGTACAATCAGCCCCAGCATTTT. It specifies CASRRTPGSGYNQPQHF.

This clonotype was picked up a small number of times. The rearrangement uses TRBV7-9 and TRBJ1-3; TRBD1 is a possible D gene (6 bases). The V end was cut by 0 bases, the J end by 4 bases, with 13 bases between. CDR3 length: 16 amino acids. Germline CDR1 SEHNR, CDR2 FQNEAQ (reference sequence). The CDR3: CASSLAGGLVGNTIYF. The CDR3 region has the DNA TGTGCCAGCAGCTTAGCAGGGGGGCTTGTCGGAAACACCATATATTTT. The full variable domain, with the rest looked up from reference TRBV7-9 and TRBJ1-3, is DTGVSQNPRHKITKRGQNVTFRCDPISEHNRLYWYRQTLGQGPEFLTYFQNEAQLEKSRLLSDRFSAERPKGSFSTLEIQRTEQGDSAMYLCASSLAGGLVGNTIYFGEGSWLTVV.